The source of this T cell receptor beta chain is a study of CD8+ T cells in alopecia areata. The germline gives CDR1 SGHTA, CDR2 FQGNSA. This CDR3 region has 15 residues. V shed 0 bases and J shed 10 bases, with 13 bases lying between them. This clone turned up a few times. It was cDNA, reverse transcribed from extracted RNA, that served as the sequencing template. The method was immunoSEQ multiplex PCR; TCRdb's version includes in-frame clones alone and lacks a portion of them. The repertoire consists of some 210,000 clones, with 57% occurring once and the leading ten covering roughly 0.47%. The source is a human donor with alopecia areata. The sequencing used CD4+ T cells sorted from blood, collected at week 0. This sequence joins TRBV7-2 and TRBJ1-6; possibly TRBD1 for D (6 bases). DNA of the CDR3: TGTGCCAGCAGCTTAGCGCAGGGGCTGAGATCACCCCTCCACTTT. Translated: CASSLAQGLRSPLHF.